One and the same sample provided the 28 T cell receptor beta chains below, sequenced in a study of blood T cell repertoires in COVID-19. Sequencing used immunoSEQ multiplex PCR; TCRdb keeps in-frame clones, though not all of them. This table has 180,000 or so clones, approximately 85% appearing once. The sample comprised peripheral blood. The receptors here all came from a woman of 80 years or more with acute or convalescent COVID-19.

This clone was seen more than once but under ten times. V usage is TRBV19 and J usage is TRBJ1-2; D is ambiguous. This CDR3 region has 14 residues. Trimming cost V 5 bases and J 4 bases, with 14 bases left between them. Germline values: CDR1 LNHDA, CDR2 SQIVND (reference sequence). As DNA, the CDR3 is TGTGCCAGTAGTCTTCCCGCGGACTTCTATGGCTACACCTTC. It yields the protein CASSLPADFYGYTF.

This chain connects TRBV7-2 to TRBJ2-7; weak D call: TRBD1 (5 bases). The V end lost 5 bases, the J end lost 2 bases, and 16 bases lay between the germline ends. Per the germline V gene, CDR1 is SGHTA and CDR2 is FQGNSA. This CDR3 is built from 15 residues. The CDR3 protein is CASSPGIQGTYEQYF. In DNA form, the CDR3 reads TGTGCCAGCAGCCCCGGTATTCAGGGAACCTACGAGCAGTACTTC.

V is TRBV7-2 and J is TRBJ1-1, with TRBD1 identical over 7 bases. The J segment lost 4 bases and the V segment lost 4 bases, leaving 9 bases of the junction unmatched. Germline V gene data show CDR1 as SGHTA and CDR2 as FQGNSA. The CDR3 is 15 amino acids. CDR3 sequence: CASSSRLSGGTEAFF. The CDR3 DNA reads as TGTGCCAGCAGCTCCCGACTCTCAGGGGGCACTGAAGCTTTCTTT.

The rearrangement joins TRBV5-1 to TRBJ2-2, with a tentative D call TRBD2 (5 bases). The CDR3 is 14 amino acids. Trimming removed 4 bases at V and 10 bases at J, with 17 bases between. The germline V gene has CDR1 SGHRS and CDR2 YFSETQ. Written as DNA, the CDR3 is TGCGCCAGCAGCGCCGGGTCAGCGGCCGCGGAGCTGTTTTTT. Its protein is CASSAGSAAAELFF.

The rearrangement uses TRBV19 and TRBJ1-5, with D possibly TRBD1 on 6 matching bases. The CDR3 loop spans 15 amino acids. Looked up from germline, CDR1 is LNHDA and CDR2 is SQIVND (reference sequence). Between the trimmed V and J ends, which lost 6 bases and 4 bases, there was a span of 16 bases. The CDR3 spells CASSPGAQGNQPQHF. The DNA of the CDR3 is TGTGCCAGTAGCCCAGGGGCGCAGGGTAATCAGCCCCAGCATTTT.

J is TRBJ1-5 and V is TRBV9; TRBD1 is a possible D gene (6 bases). Germline V lookup: CDR1 SGDLS, CDR2 YYNGEE. V was trimmed by 3 bases and J by 2 bases, leaving 12 bases between them. CDR3 size: 15 residues. In DNA, the CDR3 is TGTGCCAGCAGCGCCGCAGGGGTAGGCAATCAGCCCCAGCATTTT. Encoded protein: CASSAAGVGNQPQHF.

The rearrangement joins TRBV5-1 to TRBJ1-2, with D uncertain. Germline V gene data show CDR1 as SGHRS and CDR2 as YFSETQ. The CDR3 covers 14 residues. The V gene lost 0 bases and the J gene lost 8 bases, with 14 bases spanning the gap. CDR3 nucleotide sequence: TGCGCCAGCAGCTTGGAGGAAGGCTTTAGCGGCTACACCTTC. Residues: CASSLEEGFSGYTF.

V usage is TRBV5-4 and J usage is TRBJ2-5, with 10 bases matching TRBD1. Germline V lookup: CDR1 SGHNT, CDR2 YYREEE (reference sequence). With V trimmed by 0 bases and J by 3 bases, 2 bases remained unmatched. This CDR3 has 15 amino acids. The CDR3 reads CASSLAGTGEETQYF. In DNA, the CDR3 is TGTGCCAGCAGCTTGGCCGGGACAGGGGAAGAGACCCAGTACTTC.

The V and J genes are TRBV6-2 or TRBV6-3 and TRBJ1-2; TRBD1 agrees at 7 bases. The J segment lost 4 bases and the V segment lost 2 bases, leaving 7 bases of the junction unmatched. This CDR3 contains 15 residues. CDR1 is MNHEY, CDR2 SVGEGT, per germline. The CDR3, as DNA: TGTGCCAGCAGTTACCCCGAAACAGGGGTCTATGGCTACACCTTC. Translating gives CASSYPETGVYGYTF.

This chain joins TRBV25-1 and TRBJ1-2; a possible D gene is TRBD1 (5 bases). This CDR3 comprises 15 residues. Trimming stripped 3 bases from V and 4 bases from J, with 15 bases between. Per the germline V gene, CDR1 is MGHDK and CDR2 is SYGVNS. In DNA, the CDR3 is TGTGCCAGCAGTGATCAGCAGGGAGGGGTCTATGGCTACACCTTC. Translated, it gives CASSDQQGGVYGYTF.

The rearrangement joins TRBV27 to TRBJ2-3; perhaps TRBD1 as D (6 bases). Trimming took 6 bases from V and 1 from J, leaving 17 bases between them. Germline CDR1 is MNHEY and CDR2 is SMNVEV (reference sequence). The CDR3 has 16 residues. The CDR3 loop reads CASSHRQAPRTDTQYF. The CDR3, as DNA: TGTGCCAGCAGCCACCGACAGGCACCTCGCACAGATACGCAGTATTTT.

The J gene is TRBJ1-3, the V gene TRBV29-1; D not certain. V lost 4 bases to trimming and J lost 1 base, with 11 bases between them. The CDR3 runs to 14 residues. Germline assignment: CDR1 SQVTM and CDR2 ANQGSEA. CDR3 coding DNA: TGCAGCGTTGGGCGAGGAGAATCTGGAAACACCATATATTTT. It codes for CSVGRGESGNTIYF.

V and J are TRBV3-1 (or the pseudogene TRBV3-2) and TRBJ2-3; tentative D call: TRBD2 (7 bases). The V end was cut by 1 base, the J end by 0 bases, with 17 bases between. The CDR3 covers 18 residues. Per germline, CDR1 LGHDT and CDR2 YNNKEL (reference sequence). The CDR3 coding sequence is TGTGCCAGCAGCCAAGGTAACGGGGGGCGTAACAGCACAGATACGCAGTATTTT. This encodes CASSQGNGGRNSTDTQYF.

The J gene is TRBJ2-1, the V gene TRBV29-1; 8 bases align to TRBD2. The CDR3 loop spans 15 amino acids. CDR1 is SQVTM and CDR2 is ANQGSEA in the germline V gene. With 4 bases clipped from V and 1 base from J, the junction kept 6 bases outside the gene matches. CDR3 amino acids: CSVGERGKSYNEQFF. For the CDR3, the DNA is TGCAGCGTTGGAGAGCGGGGGAAGTCCTACAATGAGCAGTTCTTC.

The V call is TRBV6-5, the J call TRBJ1-1; 8 positions agree with TRBD1. Germline V gene sequence: CDR1 MNHEY, CDR2 SVGAGI. The CDR3 spans 12 residues. V lost 7 bases to trimming and J lost 4 bases; unmatched junction nucleotides: 2. CDR3 coding DNA: TGTGCCAGCATGGACAGGGCCACTGAAGCTTTCTTT. It specifies CASMDRATEAFF.

CDR3 nucleotides: TGTGCCAGTAGTGTCCAGGGAGAGACCCAGTACTTC. Residues: CASSVQGETQYF. This rearrangement joins TRBV19 to TRBJ2-5, with a weak D call TRBD1 (5 bases). This CDR3 spans 12 amino acids. Trimming removed 5 bases from V and 4 bases from J, with 8 bases in between. The V gene's germline CDR1 is LNHDA and CDR2 SQIVND (reference sequence).

The CDR3 DNA reads as TGTGCCAGCAGCTTGGCCCTAGCGATCAGCACAGATACGCAGTATTTT. It codes for CASSLALAISTDTQYF. The chain uses TRBV5-4 and TRBJ2-3; tentative D call: TRBD2 (6 bases). V was shortened by 0 bases and J by 0 bases, with 11 bases between the two germline ends. The CDR3 runs to 16 residues. Germline CDR1 SGHNT, CDR2 YYREEE (reference sequence). Full variable domain (remainder filled in from reference TRBV5-4 and TRBJ2-3): ETGVTQSPTHLIKTRGQQVTLRCSSQSGHNTVSWYQQALGQGPQFIFQYYREEENGRGNFPPRFSGLQFPNYSSELNVNALELDDSALYLCASSLALAISTDTQYFGPGTRLTVL.

The V gene is TRBV7-2, the J gene TRBJ2-2; 8 nucleotides agree with TRBD1. The CDR3 totals 16 residues. J was trimmed by 4 bases and V by 0 bases; bases with no gene match: 4. Per germline, CDR1 SGHTA and CDR2 FQGNSA. Here the CDR3 DNA reads TGTGCCAGCAGCTTAGCGCCGACAGGGGTCACCGGGGAGCTGTTTTTT. The encoded protein is CASSLAPTGVTGELFF.

The V gene is TRBV15, the J gene TRBJ1-1, with D perhaps TRBD1 (5 bases). This CDR3 has 12 residues. Germline V CDR1 and CDR2: LNHNV, YYDKDF (reference sequence). V lost 0 bases, J lost 8 bases, and 7 bases lay in between. The CDR3 DNA follows: TGTGCCACCAGCAGAGATAACAGGGAAGCTTTCTTT. It translates to CATSRDNREAFF.

This clone was counted a single time. The chain links TRBV3-1 (or the pseudogene TRBV3-2) to TRBJ1-2; a possible D gene is TRBD1 (5 bases). Per germline, CDR1 LGHDT and CDR2 YNNKEL (reference sequence). The CDR3 length is 15 residues. Trimming removed 1 base at V and 8 bases at J, with 17 bases between. The chain's CDR3 is CASSQAVPGKEGYTF. The CDR3, as DNA: TGTGCCAGCAGCCAAGCGGTCCCAGGGAAGGAAGGCTACACCTTC.

The chain uses TRBV6-2 or TRBV6-3 and TRBJ1-5, with unresolved D. V dropped 0 bases and J dropped 6 bases, with 15 bases sitting between them. The CDR3 has 16 residues. Germline CDR1 is MNHEY and CDR2 is SVGEGT. The CDR3 protein is CASSYSWQQGGQPQHF. The CDR3 DNA follows: TGTGCCAGCAGTTACTCTTGGCAGCAAGGCGGTCAGCCCCAGCATTTT.

The gene calls are TRBV6-5 and TRBJ2-4; 7 bases are a match to TRBD2. Trimming removed 0 bases from V and 8 bases from J; junction bases left unmatched: 7. CDR1 and CDR2 from the germline V gene are MNHEY and SVGAGI. There are 15 residues in the CDR3. CDR3 sequence (DNA): TGTGCCAGCAGTTACTCGGAGCGGGGAAGCGACATTCAGTACTTC. Translating it yields CASSYSERGSDIQYF.

CDR3 loop: CSVEAGKNTEAFF. The CDR3 DNA reads TGCAGCGTTGAGGCCGGGAAGAACACTGAAGCTTTCTTT. This chain links TRBV29-1 with TRBJ1-1; D ambiguous. CDR1 and CDR2 from the germline V gene are SQVTM and ANQGSEA. Trimming shortened V by 3 bases and J by 1 base, and 9 bases separated the two germline ends. This CDR3 has 13 amino acids.

V and J are TRBV5-5 and TRBJ2-3; D remains unclear. Per germline, CDR1 SGHKS and CDR2 YYEKEE (reference sequence). The V end lost 4 bases, the J end lost 0 bases, and 12 bases lay between the germline ends. The CDR3 contains 15 residues. CDR3: CASSLLTLSTDTQYF. DNA of the CDR3: TGTGCCAGCAGCCTCCTGACACTTAGCACAGATACGCAGTATTTT.

The rearrangement links TRBV19 to TRBJ2-7; 11 nucleotides agree with TRBD2. Unmatched junction bases numbered 6, after V lost 5 bases and J lost 3 bases. Germline CDR1 is LNHDA and CDR2 is SQIVND (reference sequence). The CDR3 consists of 15 residues. CDR3 DNA: TGTGCCAGTAGTCTCGCTAGCGGGGGGTTCTACGAGCAGTACTTC. Residues: CASSLASGGFYEQYF.

The chain is built from TRBV5-1 and TRBJ2-6; D is perhaps TRBD1 (6 bases). Germline CDR1 reads SGHRS; CDR2 reads YFSETQ. The CDR3 has 16 amino acids. Trimming pared 0 bases from V and 4 bases from J, leaving 11 bases between. This CDR3 reads CASSLAQGSGANVLTF. For the CDR3, the DNA is TGCGCCAGCAGCTTGGCCCAGGGGTCCGGGGCCAACGTCCTGACTTTC.

CDR3 in DNA: TGCGCCAGCAGCTTGGAGGGACAGCACTATGGCTACACCTTC. This sequence encodes CASSLEGQHYGYTF. The chain is built from TRBV5-1 and TRBJ1-2, with 7 nucleotides matching TRBD1. The length of the CDR3 is 14 residues. J lost 3 bases, V lost 0 bases, and 2 bases had no gene match. The germline V gene encodes CDR1 SGHRS and CDR2 YFSETQ. Together with reference TRBV5-1 and TRBJ1-2, the CDR3 gives the full variable domain: KAGVTQTPRYLIKTRGQQVTLSCSPISGHRSVSWYQQTPGQGLQFLFEYFSETQRNKGNFPGRFSGRQFSNSRSEMNVSTLELGDSALYLCASSLEGQHYGYTFGSGTRLTVV.

The V gene is TRBV7-2, the J gene TRBJ2-1, with D possibly being TRBD2 (7 bases). Trimming took 6 bases from V and 3 from J, leaving 15 bases between them. Germline values: CDR1 SGHTA, CDR2 FQGNSA. CDR3 length: 15 amino acids. The CDR3, as DNA: TGTGCCAGCAGACTAGGAGGGGGGGACTACAATGAGCAGTTCTTC. This gives the protein CASRLGGGDYNEQFF.